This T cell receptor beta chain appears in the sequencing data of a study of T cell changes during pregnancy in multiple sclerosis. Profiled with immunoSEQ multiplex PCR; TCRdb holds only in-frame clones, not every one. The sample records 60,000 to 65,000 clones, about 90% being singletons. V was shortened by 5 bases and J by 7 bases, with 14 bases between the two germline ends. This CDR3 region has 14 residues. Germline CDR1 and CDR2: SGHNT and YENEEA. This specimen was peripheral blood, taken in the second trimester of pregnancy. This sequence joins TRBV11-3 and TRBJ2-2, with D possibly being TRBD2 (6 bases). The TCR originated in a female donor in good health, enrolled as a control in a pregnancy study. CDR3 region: CASSRLSGRGELFF. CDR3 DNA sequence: TGTGCCAGCAGCCGCCTTAGCGGTCGCGGGGAGCTGTTTTTT.